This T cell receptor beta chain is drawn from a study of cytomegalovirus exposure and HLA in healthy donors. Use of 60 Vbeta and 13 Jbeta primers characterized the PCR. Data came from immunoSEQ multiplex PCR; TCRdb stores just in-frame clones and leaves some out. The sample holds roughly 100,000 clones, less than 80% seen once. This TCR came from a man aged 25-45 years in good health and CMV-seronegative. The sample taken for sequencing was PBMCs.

This chain's CDR3 is CAISESGTSGRFSEQFF. CDR3 nucleotide sequence: TGTGCCATCAGTGAGTCTGGGACTAGCGGGAGGTTTAGTGAGCAGTTCTTC. The J gene is TRBJ2-1, the V gene TRBV10-3; TRBD2 aligns across 15 bases. The ends lost 0 bases at V and 9 bases at J; junction bases unmatched: 6. The CDR3 sequence is 17 residues long. Germline CDR1 and CDR2: ENHRY and SYGVKD.